The 5 T cell receptor beta chains below were found in one sample sequenced in a study of cytomegalovirus exposure and HLA in healthy donors. PCR was performed using 60 Vbeta and 13 Jbeta primers. Assay: immunoSEQ multiplex PCR; the TCRdb copy retains only in-frame clones and omits some. Among 180,000 or so clones, roughly 75% were seen once, and the ten largest hold around 7.7%. Sample: PBMCs. The receptor source for this set is a woman in her thirties or forties in good health and CMV-seropositive.

CDR3 sequence (DNA): TGTGCCAGTAGTACCCGGGACAGCTATAGCAATCAGCCCCAGCATTTT. Its translation: CASSTRDSYSNQPQHF. This chain connects TRBV19 to TRBJ1-5, with 7 bases matching TRBD1. The CDR3 is 16 residues long. Germline V gene lookup returns CDR1 LNHDA and CDR2 SQIVND (reference sequence). After removal of 4 bases from V and 0 bases from J, the junction contained 6 bases not matched to a gene.

This chain links TRBV27 with TRBJ1-4; D is uncertain. CDR1 is MNHEY and CDR2 is SMNVEV in the germline V gene (reference sequence). The CDR3 covers 12 residues. Trimming took 8 bases from V and 4 from J, leaving 8 bases between them. CDR3 in amino acids: CASRADNEKLFF. CDR3 nucleotide sequence: TGTGCCAGCCGCGCCGATAATGAAAAACTGTTTTTT.

This chain links TRBV27 with TRBJ2-7; TRBD1 agrees at 7 bases. The V and J ends lost 3 bases and 6 bases, in that order; junction bases with no gene match: 11. The germline CDR1 and CDR2 sequences are MNHEY and SMNVEV (reference sequence). The CDR3 spans 15 residues. CDR3 bases: TGTGCCAGCAGTTTCCGACAGGGACGGGCACGCGAGCAGTACTTC. Translated: CASSFRQGRAREQYF.

The V and J genes are TRBV11-2 and TRBJ2-7, with 9 positions matching TRBD1. V was clipped by 6 bases and J by 6 bases; unmatched bases: 12. The CDR3 sequence is 15 residues long. Germline V gene lookup returns CDR1 SGHAT and CDR2 FQNNGV. The CDR3 spells CASSPTGWTGVEQYF. As DNA, the CDR3 is TGTGCCAGCAGTCCTACCGGATGGACAGGGGTCGAGCAGTACTTC.

A few counts support this clone. The chain joins TRBV19 to TRBJ1-1; D perhaps matches TRBD1 (5 bases). With 3 bases removed from V and 1 base from J, the gap between germline ends came to 9 bases. Germline-derived CDR1 and CDR2 are LNHDA and SQIVND (reference sequence). This CDR3 region has 14 residues. The CDR3 DNA sequence: TGTGCCAGTAGTATCTCCGACAGGAACACTGAAGCTTTCTTT. Translating it yields CASSISDRNTEAFF.